One sample yielded the 9 T cell receptor beta chains listed below, sequenced in a study of blood T cells in healthy people across ages (dated by TCRdb to 2014 to 2015). Library creation used 5' RACE. The sequencing machine was an Illumina HiSeq 2500. A second roughly 7 to 11 cycle PCR used a sample-barcoded 5' primer and a J-beta primer mix. Using fastp at Q25 and MiXCR, TCRdb reprocessed the public reads and kept productive beta chains. Merged by CDR3 protein, the rows form single entries marked with the most common genes and DNA. The sample table records about 1 million distinct CDR3 sequences; less than 25% of these occur just once. Less than 0.75% of the sample lies in the top ten. A further study also used this sample, focusing on T cells of mothers and their children.

The specimen sequenced was blood. The source of these receptors is a girl aged 2-10 years in good health.

Only a few counts were recorded for this clonotype. The genes are TRBV7-2 and TRBJ1-1; 12 bases map to TRBD1. CDR3 size: 18 residues. With 3 bases clipped from V and 1 base from J, the junction kept 9 bases outside the gene matches. The V gene's germline CDR1 is SGHTA and CDR2 FQGNSA. The CDR3 bases are TGTGCCAGCAGCTTCGGACTTGGGACAGGGGGCGCGAACACTGAAGCTTTCTTT. Translated, it gives CASSFGLGTGGANTEAFF.

This clonotype was counted only a few times. The rearrangement uses TRBV12-3 or TRBV12-4 and TRBJ1-2; D is perhaps TRBD1 (5 bases). Trimming left V 4 bases short and J 4 bases short, with 10 bases between. The CDR3 has 13 amino acids. CDR3 amino acids: CASSSVDSYGYTF. The DNA for the CDR3 is TGTGCCAGCAGTTCCGTCGACAGCTATGGCTACACCTTC.

The chain employs TRBV5-1 and TRBJ2-1; possible D gene TRBD1, 7 bases. Looked up from germline, CDR1 is SGHRS and CDR2 is YFSETQ. V was shortened by 4 bases and J by 5 bases, with 16 bases between the two germline ends. This CDR3 region has 15 residues. The CDR3 sequence is CASSRAGTENNEQFF. Written as DNA, the CDR3 is TGCGCCAGCAGCAGGGCGGGGACAGAAAACAATGAGCAGTTCTTC.

A few counts support this clonotype. The V gene is TRBV12-3 or TRBV12-4, the J gene TRBJ1-6; D gene uncertain. The CDR3 is 15 amino acids. V lost 3 bases, J lost 4 bases, and 10 bases lay in between. The DNA of the CDR3 is TGTGCCAGCAGTTTCTTGGACCCTTATAATTCACCCCTCCACTTT. It yields the protein CASSFLDPYNSPLHF.

The chain has TRBV28 and TRBJ2-7, with 8 bases lining up with TRBD2. Losses at the gene ends were 2 bases for V and 2 bases for J; bases not matched to a gene: 8. The CDR3 spans 16 residues. Germline V lookup: CDR1 MDHEN, CDR2 SYDVKM. This CDR3 is CASSLGAGGLTYEQYF. CDR3 nucleotides: TGTGCCAGCAGTTTAGGCGCGGGAGGCCTCACCTACGAGCAGTACTTC.

This clonotype came up a few times. The chain couples TRBV6-1 to TRBJ2-1, with 15 bases fitting TRBD2. The CDR3 consists of 15 residues. V gave up 6 bases and J gave up 7 bases; unmatched junction bases: 4. The germline V gene encodes CDR1 MNHNS and CDR2 SASEGT. The DNA of the CDR3 is TGTGCCAGCAGAGGAGGACTAGCGGGAGGGAATGAGCAGTTCTTC. It specifies CASRGGLAGGNEQFF.

The rearrangement uses TRBV20-1 and TRBJ2-5; a possible D gene is TRBD1 (5 bases). The J call is doubtful: the DNA matches TRBJ2-7 better. The germline gives CDR1 DFQATT, CDR2 SNEGSKA (reference sequence). This CDR3 has 12 amino acids. CDR3 sequence reads: CSAMGLQYEQYF. CDR3 nucleotide sequence: TGCAGTGCAATGGGGCTACAGTACGAGCAGTACTTC.

This clonotype was seen many times. The chain carries TRBV4-3 and TRBJ1-1, with 7 bases lining up with TRBD1. Trimming took 4 bases from V and 3 from J; bases not matched to a gene: 2. The CDR3 sequence is 13 residues long. CDR1 and CDR2 (germline): LGHNA, YSLEER. The CDR3 region has the DNA TGCGCCAGCAGCCGACAGGGAGACACTGAAGCTTTCTTT. Translating gives CASSRQGDTEAFF.

The rearrangement links TRBV5-5 to TRBJ2-3, with D possibly TRBD2 on 6 matching bases. Germline V CDR1 and CDR2: SGHKS, YYEKEE (reference sequence). V gave up 5 bases and J gave up 4 bases, with 20 bases separating them. This CDR3 is 16 amino acids long. CDR3 region: CASRRPGTGPSDTQYF. The DNA for the CDR3 is TGTGCCAGCAGACGACCAGGGACTGGCCCGTCAGATACGCAGTATTTT.